Listed here are 23 T cell receptor beta chains from one sample, sequenced in a study of OX40 agonist ivuxolimab in advanced cancers. Clones were sequenced by immunoSEQ multiplex PCR, and TCRdb holds only the in-frame ones, with some missing. The sample holds 30,000 to 40,000 clones, roughly nine tenths seen once. The sequencing here drew on CD4+ or CD8+ T cells sorted from blood, taken in a trial of the OX40 agonist ivuxolimab. All receptors derive from an adult with an advanced solid tumor such as melanoma, head and neck, liver or kidney cancer.

The chain has TRBV6-5 and TRBJ2-7; TRBD2 might be the D (5 bases). Trimming removed 10 bases at V and 3 bases at J, with 16 bases between. The germline gives CDR1 MNHEY, CDR2 SVGAGI. CDR3 size: 13 residues. CDR3 region: CAIGGSPHYEQYF. Written as DNA, the CDR3 is TGTGCCATCGGAGGCTCTCCCCACTACGAGCAGTACTTC.

The gene calls are TRBV19 and TRBJ2-3, with D possibly being TRBD1 (5 bases). Germline loops: CDR1 LNHDA, CDR2 SQIVND (reference sequence). The CDR3 loop spans 15 amino acids. Trimming pared 4 bases from V and 0 bases from J, leaving 11 bases between. CDR3 in DNA: TGTGCCAGTAGTACCGCAGGGTCTAGCACAGATACGCAGTATTTT. Amino acid sequence: CASSTAGSSTDTQYF. Together with reference TRBV19 and TRBJ2-3, the CDR3 gives the full variable domain: DGGITQSPKYLFRKEGQNVTLSCEQNLNHDAMYWYRQDPGQGLRLIYYSQIVNDFQKGDIAEGYSVSREKKESFPLTVTSAQKNPTAFYLCASSTAGSSTDTQYFGPGTRLTVL.

The rearrangement uses TRBV28 and TRBJ2-7, with D unresolved. Per germline, CDR1 MDHEN and CDR2 SYDVKM. Trimming removed 3 bases from V and 3 bases from J, with 12 bases in between. This CDR3 comprises 14 residues. The CDR3 reads CASSFATIYYEQYF. Here the CDR3 DNA reads TGTGCCAGCAGTTTCGCGACAATTTACTACGAGCAGTACTTC.

This clone was counted a few times. This chain links TRBV30 with TRBJ2-1; 8 nucleotides align to TRBD2. Trimming cost V 4 bases and J 7 bases; bases outside gene matches: 12. The CDR3 runs 15 residues. Germline V CDR1 and CDR2: GTSNPN, SVGIG (reference sequence). CDR3 sequence: CAWNAGLVRSNEQFF. In DNA form, the CDR3 reads TGTGCCTGGAATGCGGGACTAGTTCGATCTAATGAGCAGTTCTTC.

This clone was recorded a few times. This chain joins TRBV4-1 and TRBJ2-1, with 9 bases fitting TRBD2. In germline, CDR1 is MGHRA, CDR2 YSYEKL. This CDR3 is built from 19 residues. The V gene end was trimmed by 0 bases and the J gene end by 3 bases; junction bases not matched to a gene: 12. The CDR3 DNA follows: TGCGCCAGCAGCCAAGATGTCAATTTCATAGCGGGGGACTACAATGAGCAGTTCTTC. It is translated as CASSQDVNFIAGDYNEQFF.

The chain is built from TRBV7-3 and TRBJ2-3; 9 nucleotides agree with TRBD2. J gave up 3 bases and V 5 bases, and 9 bases lay outside the gene matches. CDR1 is SGHTA and CDR2 is FQGTGA in the germline V gene. The CDR3 runs to 16 residues. CDR3: CASSGYSGSNTDTQYF. The CDR3 nucleotides are TGTGCCAGCAGCGGATATAGCGGGAGTAATACAGATACGCAGTATTTT.

The gene calls are TRBV27 and TRBJ1-5; no definite D call. V lost 3 bases and J lost 7, with 10 bases in between. CDR1 is MNHEY and CDR2 is SMNVEV in the germline V gene (reference sequence). CDR3 length: 13 amino acids. The CDR3: CASSFSLGQPQHF. Here the CDR3 DNA reads TGTGCCAGCAGTTTTTCTTTGGGGCAGCCCCAGCATTTT.

The count of this clone is one. The chain has TRBV7-2 and TRBJ2-1; TRBD2 matches 12 bases. J gave up 6 bases and V 4 bases, and 10 bases lay outside the gene matches. The CDR3 totals 17 residues. Germline V gene sequence: CDR1 SGHTA, CDR2 FQGNSA. Here the CDR3 reads CASSSTSGSLRSNEQFF. DNA of the CDR3: TGTGCCAGCAGCTCGACTAGCGGGAGTTTGCGTAGCAATGAGCAGTTCTTC.

This clone was observed a single time. The CDR3 DNA reads as TGTGCCAGCAGCTTAGGGGACTCATCTACATACGAGCAGTACTTC. The encoded protein is CASSLGDSSTYEQYF. The chain uses TRBV11-2 and TRBJ2-7, with D tentatively TRBD2 (6 bases). Germline CDR1 SGHAT, CDR2 FQNNGV. V was cut by 1 base and J by 4 bases, with 14 bases left in between. This CDR3 has 15 residues. The full variable domain, in which reference TRBV11-2 and TRBJ2-7 provide the parts outside the CDR3, is EAGVAQSPRYKIIEKRQSVAFWCNPISGHATLYWYQQILGQGPKLLIQFQNNGVVDDSQLPKDRFSAERLKGVDSTLKIQPAKLEDSAVYLCASSLGDSSTYEQYFGPGTRLTVT.

The CDR3 spells CASSPGAGLKETQYF. The DNA for the CDR3 is TGTGCCAGCTCACCAGGGGCGGGACTTAAAGAGACCCAGTACTTC. The chain combines TRBV18 with TRBJ2-5; D possibly corresponds to TRBD2 (6 bases). V gave up 2 bases and J gave up 3 bases, with 13 bases separating them. The CDR3 extends over 15 amino acids. Germline loops: CDR1 KGHSH, CDR2 LQKENI.

This chain uses TRBV30 with TRBJ2-7, with D perhaps TRBD1 (5 bases). CDR1 and CDR2 from the germline V gene are GTSNPN and SVGIG (reference sequence). The CDR3 consists of 14 residues. V lost 3 bases to trimming and J lost 0 bases, with 12 bases between them. CDR3 in amino acids: CAWRTTASSYEQYF. Written as DNA, the CDR3 is TGTGCCTGGAGAACGACAGCGTCCTCCTACGAGCAGTACTTC.

CDR3 protein: CASSVGRGNEQYF. CDR3 sequence (DNA): TGCGCCAGCAGTGTCGGCAGGGGGAACGAGCAGTACTTC. This rearrangement joins TRBV10-1 to TRBJ2-7, with 7 bases identical to TRBD1. V lost 4 bases, J lost 5 bases, and 5 bases stayed unmatched. The germline V gene encodes CDR1 WNHNN and CDR2 SYGVQD (reference sequence). The CDR3 has 13 amino acids.

V is TRBV5-1 and J is TRBJ2-5, with D tentatively TRBD2 (5 bases). CDR3 length equals 14 residues. Germline lookup yields CDR1 SGHRS and CDR2 YFSETQ. V was shortened by 2 bases and J by 4 bases, with 12 bases between the two germline ends. The CDR3 nucleotides are TGCGCCAGCAGCTTCCCGGGATCAGGAGAGACCCAGTACTTC. The encoded protein is CASSFPGSGETQYF.

The CDR3 is CAISLEGSYEQYF. The CDR3, as DNA: TGTGCCATCAGCCTGGAGGGGTCCTACGAGCAGTACTTC. V gene TRBV10-3 combines with J gene TRBJ2-7; TRBD2 is a possible D gene (6 bases). Germline CDR1 and CDR2: ENHRY and SYGVKD. Trimming removed 6 bases from V and 1 base from J, with 10 bases in between. The CDR3 extends over 13 amino acids.

This chain connects TRBV7-9 to TRBJ2-5, with TRBD1 matching 12 bases. Trimming took 4 bases from V and 6 from J; bases not matched to a gene: 6. CDR1 SEHNR and CDR2 FQNEAQ come from the germline V gene (reference sequence). The CDR3 loop spans 15 amino acids. The DNA for the CDR3 is TGTGCCAGCAGCTCCCCGGGACAGGGGGCACAGACCCAGTACTTC. Translation: CASSSPGQGAQTQYF.

The rearrangement links TRBV5-1 to TRBJ2-6, with D hard to call. This CDR3 spans 15 amino acids. Between the trimmed V and J ends, which lost 1 base and 2 bases, there was a span of 7 bases. CDR1 is SGHRS and CDR2 is YFSETQ in the germline V gene. The CDR3 spells CASSLFTPGANVLTF. The CDR3 nucleotides are TGCGCCAGCAGCTTGTTTACCCCTGGGGCCAACGTCCTGACTTTC.

The genes are TRBV10-2 and TRBJ1-5; D is unresolved. Trimming removed 10 bases at V and 4 bases at J, with 23 bases between. This CDR3 is 16 amino acids long. From germline, CDR1 is WSHSY and CDR2 SAAADI. The CDR3 sequence is CATMEGPRSGNQPQHF. The CDR3 coding sequence is TGCGCCACCATGGAGGGTCCACGGTCGGGGAATCAGCCCCAGCATTTT.

This clone was seen only once. The chain has TRBV2 and TRBJ1-3; TRBD1 might be the D (6 bases). CDR1 and CDR2 from the germline V gene are SNHLY and FYNNEI. The V and J ends lost 6 bases and 0 bases respectively, with 18 bases between them. The CDR3 is 17 amino acids. In nucleotides, the CDR3 is TGTGCCAGCAGCGTTGCCCCGGACAGTAACTCTGGAAACACCATATATTTT. Its translation is CASSVAPDSNSGNTIYF.

This clone has just one count. The V call is TRBV28, the J call TRBJ2-7; TRBD2 agrees at 14 bases. There are 15 residues in the CDR3. Germline CDR1 and CDR2: MDHEN and SYDVKM. V lost 5 bases, J lost 4 bases, and 4 bases stayed unmatched. The CDR3 DNA is TGTGCCAGCAGTCTCAGGACTAGCGGGAGGTACGAGCAGTACTTC. Translation gives CASSLRTSGRYEQYF.

This clone was found once. This chain connects TRBV10-3 to TRBJ1-1; a possible D gene is TRBD1 (5 bases). V lost 7 bases and J 5 bases, leaving 26 bases between the germline ends. CDR3 length: 17 residues. The germline V gene encodes CDR1 ENHRY and CDR2 SYGVKD. In DNA, the CDR3 is TGTGCCATCAATTCCCTCCCCCCATTGGTCGGGGGGACTGAAGCTTTCTTT. Protein product: CAINSLPPLVGGTEAFF.

Written as DNA, the CDR3 is TGTGCCAGTACCCTAGACAGGGCTCAGCCCCAGCATTTT. As protein: CASTLDRAQPQHF. This chain uses TRBV19 with TRBJ1-5; 7 nucleotides align to TRBD1. This CDR3 is 13 amino acids long. The junction had 6 bases not matched to a gene; V was cut back by 7 bases and J by 6 bases. Germline V gene lookup returns CDR1 LNHDA and CDR2 SQIVND (reference sequence).

The chain recombines TRBV7-9 with TRBJ1-1, with D perhaps matching TRBD1 (6 bases). CDR1 is SEHNR, CDR2 FQNEAQ, per germline (reference sequence). The CDR3 loop spans 13 amino acids. V gave up 3 bases and J gave up 5 bases, with 10 bases separating them. DNA of the CDR3: TGTGCCAGCAGCTTGGACAGCAAGACTGAAGCTTTCTTT. This gives the protein CASSLDSKTEAFF. The whole variable domain, filled in from reference TRBV7-9 and TRBJ1-1, reads DTGVSQNPRHKITKRGQNVTFRCDPISEHNRLYWYRQTLGQGPEFLTYFQNEAQLEKSRLLSDRFSAERPKGSFSTLEIQRTEQGDSAMYLCASSLDSKTEAFFGQGTRLTVV.

The chain links TRBV6-5 to TRBJ2-5; 9 bases agree with TRBD1. Germline CDR1 is MNHEY and CDR2 is SVGAGI. V shed 4 bases, J shed 4 bases, and the junction held 4 bases outside the gene matches. This CDR3 comprises 14 residues. CDR3 bases: TGTGCCAGCAGTTTTAACAGGGGGCGAGAGACCCAGTACTTC. Translated, it gives CASSFNRGRETQYF.